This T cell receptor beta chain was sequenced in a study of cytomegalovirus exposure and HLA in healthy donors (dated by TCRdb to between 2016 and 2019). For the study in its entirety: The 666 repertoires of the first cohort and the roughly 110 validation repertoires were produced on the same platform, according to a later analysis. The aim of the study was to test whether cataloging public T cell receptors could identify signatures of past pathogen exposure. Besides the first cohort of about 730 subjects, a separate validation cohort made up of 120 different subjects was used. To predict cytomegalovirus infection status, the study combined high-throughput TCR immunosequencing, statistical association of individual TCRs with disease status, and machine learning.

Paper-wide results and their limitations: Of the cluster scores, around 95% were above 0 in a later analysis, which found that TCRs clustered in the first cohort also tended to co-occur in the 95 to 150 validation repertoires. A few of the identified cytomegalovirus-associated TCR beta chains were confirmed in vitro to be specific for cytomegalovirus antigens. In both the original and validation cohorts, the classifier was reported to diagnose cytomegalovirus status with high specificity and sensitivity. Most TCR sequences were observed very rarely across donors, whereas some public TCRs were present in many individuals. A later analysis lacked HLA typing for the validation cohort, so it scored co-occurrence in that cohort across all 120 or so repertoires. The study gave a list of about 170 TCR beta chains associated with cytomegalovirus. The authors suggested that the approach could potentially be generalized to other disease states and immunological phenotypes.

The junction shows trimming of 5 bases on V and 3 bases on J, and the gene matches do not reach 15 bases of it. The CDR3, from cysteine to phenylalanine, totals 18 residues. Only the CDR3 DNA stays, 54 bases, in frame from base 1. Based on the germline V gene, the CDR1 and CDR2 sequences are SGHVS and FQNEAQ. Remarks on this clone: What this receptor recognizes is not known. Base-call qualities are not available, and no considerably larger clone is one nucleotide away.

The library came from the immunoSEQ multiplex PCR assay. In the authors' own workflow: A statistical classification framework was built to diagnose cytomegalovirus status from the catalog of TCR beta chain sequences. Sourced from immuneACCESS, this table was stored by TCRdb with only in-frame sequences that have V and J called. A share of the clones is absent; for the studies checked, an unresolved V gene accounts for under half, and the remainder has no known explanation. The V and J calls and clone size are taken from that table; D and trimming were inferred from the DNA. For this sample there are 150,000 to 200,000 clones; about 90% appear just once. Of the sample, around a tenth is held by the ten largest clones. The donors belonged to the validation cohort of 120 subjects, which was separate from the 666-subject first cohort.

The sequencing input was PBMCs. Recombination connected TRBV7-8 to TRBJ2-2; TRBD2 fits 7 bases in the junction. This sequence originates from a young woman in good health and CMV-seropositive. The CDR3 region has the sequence CASSTGGSLAEYTGELFF. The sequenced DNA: TGTGCCAGCAGCACAGGAGGTAGCCTAGCGGAATACACCGGGGAGCTGTTTTTT. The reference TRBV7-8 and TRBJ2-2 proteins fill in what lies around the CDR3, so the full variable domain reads GAGVSQSPRYKVAKRGQDVALRCDPISGHVSLFWYQQALGQGPEFLTYFQNEAQLDKSGLPSDRFFAERPEGSVSTLKIQRTQQEDSAVYLCASSTGGSLAEYTGELFFGEGSRLTVL.